This T cell receptor beta chain was recovered during a study of STAT5B mutations in CD4+ large granular lymphocyte leukemia. Study-wide findings and caveats: Data were not HLA-matched across samples. Main leukemic clonotypes were patient-specific, but roughly 23% appeared at low frequency elsewhere.

The method was immunoSEQ multiplex PCR; TCRdb's version includes in-frame clones alone and lacks a portion of them. This sample has around 34,000 clones, with 85% found just once. CDR1 SGHTA and CDR2 FQGNSA come from the germline V gene. The CDR3 is 16 amino acids. The V end was cut by 5 bases, the J end by 4 bases, with 15 bases between. Points on this clone: Its specificity is unknown.

V usage is TRBV7-2 and J usage is TRBJ2-6, with D possibly being TRBD1 (6 bases). Sample: CD4+ T cells from blood buffy coats. The origin of this receptor is a human donor in good health. The CDR3 protein is CASSRDRTAGANVLTF. The DNA of the CDR3 is TGTGCCAGCAGCAGAGACAGGACAGCAGGGGCCAACGTCCTGACTTTC.